The present entry profiles one T cell receptor beta chain with its context. Profiled with immunoSEQ multiplex PCR; TCRdb holds only in-frame clones, not every one. The sample includes about 38,000 clones, around nine tenths of them seen just once. These data belong to a study of PD-L1 blockade in urothelial cancer. As for the study in general: Earlier, patients had received 0 to 3 chemotherapy regimens. A median blood sample held around 150,000 T cells and approximately 84,000 unique TCRs.

This CDR3 comprises 17 residues. V gave up 4 bases and J gave up 0 bases; unmatched junction bases: 12. CDR1 and CDR2 (germline): MNHNS, SASEGT. Material: PBMCs, obtained around atezolizumab (anti-PD-L1) treatment. The gene calls are TRBV6-1 and TRBJ2-7; TRBD2 agrees at 7 bases. This TCR was sampled from a man between 65 and 79 years old with urothelial cancer. The CDR3 sequence: CASSAIPTSDSSYEQYF. The DNA of the CDR3 is TGTGCCAGCAGTGCGATCCCTACTAGCGACAGCTCCTACGAGCAGTACTTC.